One and the same sample provided the 19 T cell receptor beta chains below, sequenced in a study of T cells in Graves' hyperthyroidism and ophthalmopathy. Using RNA transcripts as the source, TCR beta CDR3 regions were amplified. Carried out on the TCR CDR3, a first-round RT-PCR used the HTBI primer set. Each CDR3 protein is one row after TCRdb ran MiXCR on the multiplex PCR reads. This sample has 500,000 to 750,000 distinct CDR3 sequences, with around 14% found just once. Material for sequencing was blood. The origin of the receptors is a woman aged 18-29 years with Graves' ophthalmopathy.

This clonotype occurred many times. The V and J genes are TRBV7-2 and TRBJ2-5, with TRBD1 matching over 9 bases. Unmatched junction bases numbered 8, after V lost 5 bases and J lost 4 bases. Looked up from germline, CDR1 is SGHTA and CDR2 is FQGNSA. This CDR3 is built from 15 residues. The CDR3 is CASSGTGMYLETQYF. CDR3 DNA: TGTGCCAGCAGCGGGACAGGGATGTATTTAGAGACCCAGTACTTC.

This chain uses TRBV4-2 with TRBJ2-3; D is unclear. The germline V gene has CDR1 LGHNA and CDR2 YNFKEQ. Trimming stripped 8 bases from V and 1 base from J, with 16 bases between. The CDR3 runs 15 residues. CDR3 loop: CASAQRSFGTDTQYF. Written as DNA, the CDR3 is TGTGCCAGCGCACAGAGGAGTTTTGGCACAGATACGCAGTATTTT.

This clonotype was counted ten times or more. V gene TRBV20-1 combines with J gene TRBJ2-1; a weak D match, TRBD1 (8 bases). Trimming removed 5 bases from V and 3 bases from J, with 17 bases in between. Germline V lookup: CDR1 DFQATT, CDR2 SNEGSKA (reference sequence). This CDR3 region has 15 residues. DNA for the CDR3: TGCAGTGCTGGTCAACAGGGGGGGGGCTACAATGAGCAGTTCTTC. Protein sequence: CSAGQQGGGYNEQFF.

This clonotype turned up a few times. The chain links TRBV18 to TRBJ2-5; weak D call: TRBD1 (5 bases). Between the trimmed V and J ends, which lost 1 base and 3 bases, there was a span of 15 bases. Germline V gene data show CDR1 as KGHSH and CDR2 as LQKENI. The CDR3 consists of 16 residues. The DNA for the CDR3 is TGTGCCAGCTCACCACAGGCTGGACAAGGGGAAGAGACCCAGTACTTC. Protein product: CASSPQAGQGEETQYF.

The V call is TRBV6-1, the J call TRBJ1-2; 9 nucleotides align to TRBD1. The CDR3 contains 14 residues. Germline CDR1 is MNHNS and CDR2 is SASEGT. V shed 6 bases and J 6 bases; nucleotides not matched to a gene: 8. The CDR3 region has the DNA TGTGCCAGCAGCCGGGACAGGGACTTTCATGGCTACACCTTC. It codes for CASSRDRDFHGYTF.

This clonotype was counted many times. This chain joins TRBV12-3 or TRBV12-4 and TRBJ2-4; 11 bases align to TRBD2. The CDR3 spans 16 residues. V trimming: 6 bases; J trimming: 8 bases; junction bases outside the gene matches: 12. The CDR3 loop reads CASSPTSGTAQDIQYF. The CDR3 DNA reads TGTGCCAGCAGCCCGACTAGCGGGACAGCCCAAGACATTCAGTACTTC.

This clonotype occurred many times. J is TRBJ1-2 and V is TRBV27, with D perhaps matching TRBD1 (6 bases). Trimming pared 0 bases from V and 4 bases from J, leaving 12 bases between. CDR3 length: 15 amino acids. The V gene's germline CDR1 is MNHEY and CDR2 SMNVEV (reference sequence). CDR3 sequence reads: CASSLSDRGSYGYTF. The DNA for the CDR3 is TGTGCCAGCAGTTTATCCGATAGGGGGAGCTATGGCTACACCTTC.

This clonotype came up a few times. This chain's CDR3 is CASSLNWAGSGTEAFF. In DNA form, the CDR3 reads TGTGCCAGCAGCTTAAATTGGGCAGGTTCGGGAACTGAAGCTTTCTTT. The chain links TRBV11-2 to TRBJ1-1; D remains unclear. This CDR3 comprises 16 residues. Trimming cost V 2 bases and J 5 bases, with 18 bases left between them. Germline lookup yields CDR1 SGHAT and CDR2 FQNNGV.

This clonotype has a single count. This may be a read error, as it is one base from a much larger clone. This chain uses TRBV30 with TRBJ2-3, with D perhaps TRBD2 (6 bases). V gave up 0 bases and J gave up 10 bases, with 20 bases separating them. This CDR3 has 15 residues. Germline assignment: CDR1 GTSNPN and CDR2 SVGIG (reference sequence). CDR3 in amino acids: CAWSVFGGMGDAQYF. The DNA for the CDR3 is TGTGCCTGGAGTGTATTCGGCGGGATGGGGGATGCGCAGTATTTT.

This clonotype was seen more than once but under ten times. The chain couples TRBV19 to TRBJ2-7; TRBD2 matches 8 bases. Per germline, CDR1 LNHDA and CDR2 SQIVND (reference sequence). The CDR3 covers 17 residues. V lost 7 bases, J lost 2 bases, and 16 bases stayed unmatched. The CDR3 protein is CASTPRGGGVRPYEQYF. CDR3 bases: TGTGCCAGTACTCCCCGGGGGGGGGGTGTGCGCCCCTACGAGCAGTACTTC.

This clonotype was counted ten times or more. The J gene is TRBJ2-1, the V gene TRBV6-2 or TRBV6-3; D ambiguous. CDR3 length: 13 residues. Germline CDR1 MNHEY, CDR2 SVGEGT. V was shortened by 7 bases and J by 10 bases, with 17 bases between the two germline ends. Here the CDR3 DNA reads TGTGCCAGCACCCCACGGACGGCCAGGGAGCAGTTCTTC. This sequence encodes CASTPRTAREQFF.

This clonotype was counted a single time. V and J are TRBV5-4 and TRBJ1-4; maybe TRBD1 (6 bases). Germline values: CDR1 SGHNT, CDR2 YYREEE (reference sequence). The ends were cut back, 4 bases at V and 8 bases at J, with 27 bases in the middle. CDR3 length: 18 residues. The CDR3 spells CASSGRGGARFRAEKLFF. CDR3 bases: TGTGCCAGCAGCGGTCGAGGGGGGGCGCGTTTCAGGGCAGAAAAACTGTTTTTT.

In this sample, this clonotype turned up many times. This chain joins TRBV6-1 and TRBJ2-7; D assignment may be TRBD1 or TRBD2 (6 bases each). The CDR3 covers 14 residues. The V gene's germline CDR1 is MNHNS and CDR2 SASEGT. The V end was cut by 1 base, the J end by 7 bases, with 14 bases between. This CDR3 is CASSEDDGGDEQYF. CDR3 sequence (DNA): TGTGCCAGCAGTGAAGATGACGGGGGCGATGAGCAGTACTTC.

There are many counts of this clonotype. This chain uses TRBV3-1 with TRBJ2-7; D gene uncertain. CDR3 length: 13 amino acids. Trimming shortened V by 1 base and J by 3 bases, and 7 bases separated the two germline ends. CDR1 is LGHDT, CDR2 YNNKEL, per germline (reference sequence). The CDR3 DNA reads TGTGCCAGCAGCCAAGGCCCTTTCTACGAGCAGTACTTC. Residues: CASSQGPFYEQYF.

This clonotype was observed many times. The CDR3 DNA follows: TGTGCCAGCAGCAGGAGTCGAAGCTCCTACAATGAGCAGTTCTTC. This encodes CASSRSRSSYNEQFF. This chain uses TRBV11-3 with TRBJ2-1, with D uncertain. CDR3 length: 15 amino acids. In germline, CDR1 is SGHNT, CDR2 YENEEA. V was pared by 5 bases and J by 0 bases, with 11 bases between.

Many counts were recorded for this clonotype. V is TRBV28 and J is TRBJ2-5; the D gene could be TRBD1 or TRBD2 (5 bases each). V lost 3 bases to trimming and J lost 3 bases, with 14 bases between them. The length of the CDR3 is 15 residues. Per the germline V gene, CDR1 is MDHEN and CDR2 is SYDVKM. As DNA, the CDR3 is TGTGCCAGCAGTTTCCAGGGAGTCGGCAAAGAGACCCAGTACTTC. This gives the protein CASSFQGVGKETQYF.

This clonotype came up many times. V and J are TRBV11-3 and TRBJ1-6; D gene ambiguous. The CDR3 loop spans 14 amino acids. The V end was cut by 4 bases, the J end by 8 bases, with 12 bases between. Germline V gene sequence: CDR1 SGHNT, CDR2 YENEEA. The CDR3 coding sequence is TGTGCCAGCAGCTCCAGAGGGATCTATTCACCCCTCCACTTT. Encoded protein: CASSSRGIYSPLHF.

This clonotype has at least ten counts. The rearrangement links TRBV2 to TRBJ2-7; 7 nucleotides align to TRBD1. The V gene end was trimmed by 5 bases and the J gene end by 6 bases; junction bases not matched to a gene: 13. The V gene's germline CDR1 is SNHLY and CDR2 FYNNEI. This CDR3 has 15 residues. Here the CDR3 reads CASSNTIKGGGEQYF. The CDR3, as DNA: TGTGCCAGCAGTAACACCATTAAAGGGGGCGGCGAGCAGTACTTC.

This clonotype was observed a few times. The rearrangement uses TRBV3-1 and TRBJ1-2, with 7 bases identical to TRBD1. V trimming: 1 base; J trimming: 8 bases; junction bases outside the gene matches: 1. Germline-derived CDR1 and CDR2 are LGHDT and YNNKEL (reference sequence). The CDR3 consists of 12 residues. The CDR3 coding sequence is TGTGCCAGCAGCCAAGCGGACAGGGGCTACACCTTC. It translates to CASSQADRGYTF.